The 24 T cell receptor beta chains below come from one sample, sequenced in a study of vaccination effects on CD4 cells after COVID-19. Assay used: immunoSEQ multiplex PCR; TCRdb lists only in-frame clones, some missing. The repertoire consists of 40,000 to 55,000 clones, with 76% occurring once and the leading ten covering about 3.8%. Investigators separated out CD4+ T cells once 10 days of culture had passed. The person had PCR-confirmed SARS-CoV-2 infection between March and December 2020. Each participant received a vaccine that was either BNT162b2 or mRNA-1273, given as two doses. No cognate antigen is known for these TCRs. The sequencing here drew on CD4+ T cells from PBMCs cultured without peptide, taken after COVID-19 vaccination. The receptor source for this set is a human donor who had a prior SARS-CoV-2 infection.

CDR3 protein: CASRDGGQGRYEQYF. The CDR3 DNA reads TGTGCCAGCAGGGATGGGGGACAGGGGCGGTACGAGCAGTACTTC. V gene TRBV6-5 combines with J gene TRBJ2-7, with 10 bases fitting TRBD1. This CDR3 contains 15 residues. Germline loops: CDR1 MNHEY, CDR2 SVGAGI. J lost 4 bases, V lost 6 bases, and 9 bases had no gene match.

This chain links TRBV11-3 with TRBJ2-1; 11 nucleotides align to TRBD2. This CDR3 has 17 amino acids. Trimming removed 2 bases from V and 4 bases from J; junction bases left unmatched: 7. Germline lookup yields CDR1 SGHNT and CDR2 YENEEA. The DNA for the CDR3 is TGTGCCAGCAGCTTACGTTGGCTAGCGGGAGGATACAATGAGCAGTTCTTC. Its translation: CASSLRWLAGGYNEQFF.

The chain links TRBV6-1 to TRBJ2-1; 9 nucleotides agree with TRBD2. J gave up 4 bases and V 1 base, and 5 bases lay outside the gene matches. This CDR3 contains 16 residues. Germline loops: CDR1 MNHNS, CDR2 SASEGT. CDR3 coding DNA: TGTGCCAGCAGTGAAGAGGCTAGCGGGACTTACAATGAGCAGTTCTTC. It yields the protein CASSEEASGTYNEQFF.

The CDR3 here is CASRQGNLYEQYF. The CDR3 region has the DNA TGTGCCAGTAGACAGGGGAACCTCTACGAGCAGTACTTC. The V gene is TRBV7-2, the J gene TRBJ2-7, with TRBD1 matching 8 bases. This CDR3 is 13 amino acids long. Trimming cost V 9 bases and J 3 bases; bases outside gene matches: 7. From germline, CDR1 is SGHTA and CDR2 FQGNSA.

The V gene is TRBV18, the J gene TRBJ2-7; D possibly matches TRBD1 or TRBD2 (7 bases each). Trimming left V 4 bases short and J 3 bases short, with 13 bases between. This CDR3 comprises 14 residues. Germline V gene lookup returns CDR1 KGHSH and CDR2 LQKENI. The CDR3 loop is CASSRGGQNYEQYF. DNA for the CDR3: TGTGCCAGCTCACGGGGGGGACAGAACTACGAGCAGTACTTC.

The V call is TRBV30, the J call TRBJ2-7, with TRBD1 matching over 12 bases. V was clipped by 8 bases and J by 7 bases; unmatched bases: 12. CDR3 length: 14 amino acids. From germline, CDR1 is GTSNPN and CDR2 SVGIG (reference sequence). The DNA for the CDR3 is TGTGCCGTCTACCGGGACAGGGGGCTGTATGAGCAGTACTTC. It translates to CAVYRDRGLYEQYF.

The V call is TRBV10-3, the J call TRBJ1-1; no clear D gene. CDR1 is ENHRY and CDR2 is SYGVKD in the germline V gene. The CDR3 sequence is 14 residues long. The V gene lost 2 bases and the J gene lost 0 bases, with 7 bases spanning the gap. The CDR3 protein is CAISEPQMNTEAFF. In DNA form, the CDR3 reads TGTGCCATCAGTGAGCCGCAGATGAACACTGAAGCTTTCTTT.

This clone was seen a few times. The chain couples TRBV10-2 to TRBJ2-3, with TRBD1 as a possible D gene (5 bases). CDR1 and CDR2 from the germline V gene are WSHSY and SAAADI. V lost 5 bases, J lost 9 bases, and 9 bases lay in between. The CDR3 runs to 11 residues. The CDR3 here is CASSRRGTQYF. In DNA, the CDR3 is TGCGCCAGCAGTAGAAGGGGCACGCAGTATTTT.

V usage is TRBV14 and J usage is TRBJ2-5; no firm D call. Germline loops: CDR1 SGHDN, CDR2 FVKESK. Between the trimmed V and J ends, which lost 0 bases and 6 bases, there was a span of 8 bases. This CDR3 has 13 amino acids. Here the CDR3 DNA reads TGTGCCAGCAGCCAAGATAGCAGCAAGACCCAGTACTTC. This codes for CASSQDSSKTQYF.

Only a few counts were recorded for this clone. The chain is built from TRBV6-2 or TRBV6-3 and TRBJ2-5; 9 bases fit TRBD2. The CDR3 runs to 15 residues. V lost 4 bases, J lost 3 bases, and 6 bases stayed unmatched. CDR1 MNHEY and CDR2 SVGEGT come from the germline V gene. The CDR3 DNA sequence: TGTGCCAGCAGTTTAGCGGGAGAGGGTGAAGAGACCCAGTACTTC. Translating it yields CASSLAGEGEETQYF.

The rearrangement joins TRBV2 to TRBJ2-7; D is possibly TRBD1 (5 bases). This CDR3 spans 13 amino acids. V was shortened by 6 bases and J by 9 bases, with 18 bases between the two germline ends. Germline V gene sequence: CDR1 SNHLY, CDR2 FYNNEI. CDR3 loop: CASRDSDTFGQYF. CDR3 bases: TGTGCCAGCAGAGACAGTGATACCTTTGGGCAGTACTTC.

The rearrangement joins TRBV5-4 to TRBJ1-2; D not resolved. CDR3 size: 15 residues. Trimming pared 2 bases from V and 6 bases from J, leaving 17 bases between. Looked up from germline, CDR1 is SGHNT and CDR2 is YYREEE (reference sequence). The DNA for the CDR3 is TGTGCCAGCAGCTTACCCATTCGGACCGACGATGGCTACACCTTC. It yields the protein CASSLPIRTDDGYTF.

V usage is TRBV6-6 and J usage is TRBJ1-1; weak D call: TRBD1 (6 bases). V dropped 0 bases and J dropped 4 bases, with 15 bases sitting between them. The CDR3 is 16 amino acids. Germline V gene data show CDR1 as MNHNY and CDR2 as SVGAGI (reference sequence). The CDR3 sequence: CASSYSQGGRSTEAFF. The CDR3 region has the DNA TGTGCCAGCAGTTACTCTCAAGGGGGGCGTAGCACTGAAGCTTTCTTT.

The rearrangement joins TRBV27 to TRBJ2-1; D uncertain. CDR3 length: 14 residues. Germline V gene lookup returns CDR1 MNHEY and CDR2 SMNVEV (reference sequence). Trimming stripped 0 bases from V and 5 bases from J, with 8 bases between. CDR3 sequence reads: CASSLSGLNNEQFF. The CDR3 nucleotides are TGTGCCAGCAGTTTATCGGGTCTCAACAATGAGCAGTTCTTC.

This clone was detected only a few times. This chain joins TRBV19 and TRBJ2-7; D gene unclear. V lost 2 bases and J 0 bases, leaving 8 bases between the germline ends. The CDR3 totals 14 residues. Germline V gene data show CDR1 as LNHDA and CDR2 as SQIVND (reference sequence). The CDR3 loop reads CASSISSSSYEQYF. For the CDR3, the DNA is TGTGCCAGTAGTATAAGCTCCAGCTCCTACGAGCAGTACTTC.

This chain uses TRBV6-6 with TRBJ2-3, with 8 bases identical to TRBD2. This CDR3 comprises 16 residues. V shed 5 bases and J 5 bases; nucleotides not matched to a gene: 12. Germline CDR1 MNHNY, CDR2 SVGAGI (reference sequence). CDR3 amino acids: CASSGVTGGRVDTQYF. Written as DNA, the CDR3 is TGTGCCAGCAGTGGCGTAACGGGGGGGCGGGTAGATACGCAGTATTTT.

DNA of the CDR3: TGTGCCAGCTCACCGACAGGATTTGCAACTAATGAAAAACTGTTTTTT. It codes for CASSPTGFATNEKLFF. The rearrangement joins TRBV18 to TRBJ1-4; tentative D call: TRBD1 (6 bases). The CDR3 runs 16 residues. Germline values: CDR1 KGHSH, CDR2 LQKENI. Trimming left V 3 bases short and J 0 bases short, with 11 bases between.

The chain combines TRBV5-1 with TRBJ2-7; D is unclear. Trimming removed 7 bases from V and 2 bases from J, with 19 bases in between. The CDR3 length is 15 residues. Germline lookup yields CDR1 SGHRS and CDR2 YFSETQ. CDR3 protein: CASRDGRQYPYEQYF. The CDR3 DNA sequence: TGCGCCAGCCGCGACGGTAGGCAGTACCCCTACGAGCAGTACTTC. The whole variable domain, remainder taken from reference TRBV5-1 and TRBJ2-7, is KAGVTQTPRYLIKTRGQQVTLSCSPISGHRSVSWYQQTPGQGLQFLFEYFSETQRNKGNFPGRFSGRQFSNSRSEMNVSTLELGDSALYLCASRDGRQYPYEQYFGPGTRLTVT.

The V and J genes are TRBV5-1 and TRBJ2-2, with a weak D call TRBD2 (6 bases). Germline CDR1 is SGHRS and CDR2 is YFSETQ. The CDR3 spans 18 residues. V was pared by 0 bases and J by 1 base, with 16 bases between. The CDR3 coding sequence is TGCGCCAGCAGCTTGGGCGGGATTGTGGCTCTGAACACCGGGGAGCTGTTTTTT. Its translation is CASSLGGIVALNTGELFF.

The chain employs TRBV10-3 and TRBJ2-7; D not certain. The CDR3 length is 12 residues. CDR1 is ENHRY, CDR2 SYGVKD, per germline. Trimming cost V 8 bases and J 6 bases, with 14 bases left between them. The CDR3 is CAISQDIGEQYF. DNA for the CDR3: TGTGCCATCTCCCAGGATATTGGCGAGCAGTACTTC.

This clone was seen only a few times. The chain is built from TRBV28 and TRBJ2-1; 9 bases line up with TRBD2. The CDR3 has 14 amino acids. The V and J ends lost 10 bases and 9 bases, in that order; junction bases with no gene match: 13. In germline, CDR1 is MDHEN, CDR2 SYDVKM. The CDR3 sequence: CATGGGRGGSEQFF. Here the CDR3 DNA reads TGTGCCACCGGCGGAGGGCGGGGGGGCAGTGAGCAGTTCTTC. Drawing the rest from reference TRBV28 and TRBJ2-1, the complete variable domain is DVKVTQSSRYLVKRTGEKVFLECVQDMDHENMFWYRQDPGLGLRLIYFSYDVKMKEKGDIPEGYSVSREKKERFSLILESASTNQTSMYLCATGGGRGGSEQFFGPGTRLTVL.

This rearrangement joins TRBV7-2 to TRBJ2-5; D gene ambiguous. The germline V and J ends were trimmed by 5 bases and 5 bases, with 6 bases remaining between them. Germline CDR1 is SGHTA and CDR2 is FQGNSA. The CDR3 has 11 residues. CDR3 residues: CASSVQETQYF. CDR3 in DNA: TGTGCCAGCAGCGTACAGGAGACCCAGTACTTC.

The J gene is TRBJ2-2, the V gene TRBV4-2, with D maybe TRBD2 (5 bases). The germline CDR1 and CDR2 sequences are LGHNA and YNFKEQ. The CDR3 is 16 residues long. The germline V and J ends were trimmed by 0 bases and 5 bases, with 13 bases remaining between them. The CDR3 bases are TGTGCCAGCAGCCAAGATCCAGCTAGCCGAACCGGGGAGCTGTTTTTT. Its translation: CASSQDPASRTGELFF.

The rearrangement links TRBV7-9 to TRBJ2-1; D gene unclear. Germline values: CDR1 SEHNR, CDR2 FQNEAQ (reference sequence). The CDR3 has 14 amino acids. V was pared by 1 base and J by 13 bases, with 17 bases between. The CDR3 region is CASSLVLDTEPQFF. DNA for the CDR3: TGTGCCAGCAGCTTAGTGCTAGATACGGAGCCCCAGTTCTTC.